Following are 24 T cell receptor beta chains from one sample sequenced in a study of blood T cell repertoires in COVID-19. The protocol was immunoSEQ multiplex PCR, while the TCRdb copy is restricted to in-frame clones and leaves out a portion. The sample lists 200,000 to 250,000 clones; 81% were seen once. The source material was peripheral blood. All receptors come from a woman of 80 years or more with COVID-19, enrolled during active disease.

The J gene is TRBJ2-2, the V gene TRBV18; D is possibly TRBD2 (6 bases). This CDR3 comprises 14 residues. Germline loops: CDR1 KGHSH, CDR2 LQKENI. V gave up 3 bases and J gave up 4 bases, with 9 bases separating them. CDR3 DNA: TGTGCCAGCTCACCTTTGACTAGCACCGGGGAGCTGTTTTTT. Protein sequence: CASSPLTSTGELFF.

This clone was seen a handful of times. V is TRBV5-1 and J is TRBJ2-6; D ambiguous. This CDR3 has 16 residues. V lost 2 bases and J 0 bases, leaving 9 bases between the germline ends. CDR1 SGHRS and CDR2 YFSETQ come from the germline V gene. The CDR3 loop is CASSFPQASGANVLTF. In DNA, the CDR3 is TGCGCCAGCAGCTTCCCTCAGGCCTCTGGGGCCAACGTCCTGACTTTC.

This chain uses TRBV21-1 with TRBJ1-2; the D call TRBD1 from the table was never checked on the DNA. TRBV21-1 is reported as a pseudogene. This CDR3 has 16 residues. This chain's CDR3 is CASSPQMGQGARGYTF. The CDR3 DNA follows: TGTGCCAGCAGCCCCCAGATGGGACAGGGGGCGCGGGGCTACACCTTC.

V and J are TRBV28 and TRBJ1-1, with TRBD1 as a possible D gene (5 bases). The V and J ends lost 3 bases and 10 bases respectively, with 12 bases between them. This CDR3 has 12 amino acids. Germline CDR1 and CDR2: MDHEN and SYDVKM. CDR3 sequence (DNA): TGTGCCAGCAGTTTGGCAGGGATGGTAGCTTTCTTT. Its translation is CASSLAGMVAFF.

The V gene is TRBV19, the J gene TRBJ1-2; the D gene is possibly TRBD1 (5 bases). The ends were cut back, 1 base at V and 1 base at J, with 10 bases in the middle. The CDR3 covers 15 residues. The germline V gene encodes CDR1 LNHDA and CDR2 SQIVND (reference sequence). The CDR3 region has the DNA TGTGCCAGTAGTATAGTAACAGGCGGTAACTATGGCTACACCTTC. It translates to CASSIVTGGNYGYTF.

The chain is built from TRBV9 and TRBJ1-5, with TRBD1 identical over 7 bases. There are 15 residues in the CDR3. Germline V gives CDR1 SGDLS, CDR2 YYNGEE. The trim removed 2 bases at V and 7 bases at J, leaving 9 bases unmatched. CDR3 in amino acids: CASSVNRGTRQPQHF. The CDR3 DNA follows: TGTGCCAGCAGCGTCAACAGGGGAACGAGGCAGCCCCAGCATTTT.

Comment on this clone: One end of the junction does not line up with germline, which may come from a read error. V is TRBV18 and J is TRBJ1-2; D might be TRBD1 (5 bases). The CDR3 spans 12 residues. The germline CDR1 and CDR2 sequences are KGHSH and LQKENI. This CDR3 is CASTWQGKPMAF. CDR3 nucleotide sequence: TGTGCCAGTACGTGGCAGGGAAAGCCGATGGCCTTC.

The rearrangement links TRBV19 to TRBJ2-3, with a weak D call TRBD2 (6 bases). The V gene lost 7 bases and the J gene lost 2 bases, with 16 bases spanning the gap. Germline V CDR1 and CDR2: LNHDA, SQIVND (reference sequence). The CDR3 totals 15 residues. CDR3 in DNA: TGTGCCAGTACCAGGTTGTGGGGGGACACAGATACGCAGTATTTT. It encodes CASTRLWGDTDTQYF.

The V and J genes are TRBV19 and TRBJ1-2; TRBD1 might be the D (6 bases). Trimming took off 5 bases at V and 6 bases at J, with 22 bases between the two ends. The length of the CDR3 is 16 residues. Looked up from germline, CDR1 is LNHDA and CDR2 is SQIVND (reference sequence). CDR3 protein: CASSLGQGWMLDGYTF. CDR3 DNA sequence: TGTGCCAGTAGTTTGGGGCAGGGGTGGATGCTTGATGGCTACACCTTC. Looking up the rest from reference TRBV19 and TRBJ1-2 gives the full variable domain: DGGITQSPKYLFRKEGQNVTLSCEQNLNHDAMYWYRQDPGQGLRLIYYSQIVNDFQKGDIAEGYSVSREKKESFPLTVTSAQKNPTAFYLCASSLGQGWMLDGYTFGSGTRLTVV.

CDR3 sequence reads: CASTLTGPNTLTQKLFF. The DNA of the CDR3 is TGTGCCAGCACTCTGACAGGCCCTAACACTCTAACCCAAAAACTGTTTTTT. The chain couples TRBV2 to TRBJ1-4; weak D call: TRBD1 (6 bases). The V and J ends lost 7 bases and 9 bases respectively, with 27 bases between them. This CDR3 has 17 amino acids. CDR1 and CDR2 (germline): SNHLY, FYNNEI. The entire variable domain, with the rest obtained from reference TRBV2 and TRBJ1-4, is as follows: EPEVTQTPSHQVTQMGQEVILRCVPISNHLYFYWYRQILGQKVEFLVSFYNNEISEKSEIFDDQFSVERPDGSNFTLKIRSTKLEDSAMYFCASTLTGPNTLTQKLFFGSGTQLSVL.

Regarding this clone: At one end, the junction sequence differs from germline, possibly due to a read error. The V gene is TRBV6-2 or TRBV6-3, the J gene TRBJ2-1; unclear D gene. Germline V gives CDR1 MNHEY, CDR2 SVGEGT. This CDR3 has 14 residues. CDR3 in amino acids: CASSYSRSSNEQFF. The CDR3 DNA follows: TGTGCCAGCAGTTACTCGCGGTCCTCCAATGAGCAGTTCTTC.

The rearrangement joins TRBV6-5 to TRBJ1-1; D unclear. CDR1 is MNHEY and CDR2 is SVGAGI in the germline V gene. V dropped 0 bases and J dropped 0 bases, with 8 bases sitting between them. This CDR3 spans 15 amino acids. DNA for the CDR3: TGTGCCAGCAGTTACTCGGTTCAGGTGAACACTGAAGCTTTCTTT. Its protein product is CASSYSVQVNTEAFF.

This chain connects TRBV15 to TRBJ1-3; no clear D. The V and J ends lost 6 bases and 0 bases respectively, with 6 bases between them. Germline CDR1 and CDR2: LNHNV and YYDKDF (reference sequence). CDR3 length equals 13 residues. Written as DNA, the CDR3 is TGTGCCACCAGACAGAGCTCTGGAAACACCATATATTTT. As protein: CATRQSSGNTIYF.

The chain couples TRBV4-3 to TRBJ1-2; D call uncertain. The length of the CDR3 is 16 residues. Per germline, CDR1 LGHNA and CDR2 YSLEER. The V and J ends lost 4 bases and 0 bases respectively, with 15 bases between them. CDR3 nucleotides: TGCGCCAGCAGCCGCCACGTCGACGGAGCTAACTATGGCTACACCTTC. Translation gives CASSRHVDGANYGYTF.

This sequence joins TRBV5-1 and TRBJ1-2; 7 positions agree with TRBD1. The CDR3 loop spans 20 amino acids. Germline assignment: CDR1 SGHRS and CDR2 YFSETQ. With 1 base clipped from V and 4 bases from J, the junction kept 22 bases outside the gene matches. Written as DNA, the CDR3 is TGCGCCAGCAGCTTGACTCCGGGCTATGGTACGGGACAGAGTAGCTATGGCTACACCTTC. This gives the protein CASSLTPGYGTGQSSYGYTF.

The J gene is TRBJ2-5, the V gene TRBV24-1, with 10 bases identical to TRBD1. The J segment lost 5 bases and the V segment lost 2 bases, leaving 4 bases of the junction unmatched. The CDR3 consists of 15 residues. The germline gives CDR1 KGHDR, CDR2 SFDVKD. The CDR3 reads CATSDSTGGRETQYF. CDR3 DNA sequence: TGTGCCACCAGTGATTCGACAGGGGGCCGGGAGACCCAGTACTTC.

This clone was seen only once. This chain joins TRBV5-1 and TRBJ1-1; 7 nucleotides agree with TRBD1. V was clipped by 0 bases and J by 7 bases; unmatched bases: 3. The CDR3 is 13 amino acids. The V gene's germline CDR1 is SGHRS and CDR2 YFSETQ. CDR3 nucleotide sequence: TGCGCCAGCAGCTTGGGACAGGGACGTGAAGCTTTCTTT. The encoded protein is CASSLGQGREAFF.

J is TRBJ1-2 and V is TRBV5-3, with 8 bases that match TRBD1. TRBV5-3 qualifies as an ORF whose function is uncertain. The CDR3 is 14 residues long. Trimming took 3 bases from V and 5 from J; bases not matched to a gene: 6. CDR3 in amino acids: CARSYGQGGYGYTF. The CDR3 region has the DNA TGTGCCAGAAGCTACGGACAGGGAGGTTATGGCTACACCTTC.

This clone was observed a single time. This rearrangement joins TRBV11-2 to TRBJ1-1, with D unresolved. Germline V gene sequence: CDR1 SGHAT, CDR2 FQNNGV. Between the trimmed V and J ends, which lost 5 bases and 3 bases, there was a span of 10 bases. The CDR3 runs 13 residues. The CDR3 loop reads CASSPRRDTEAFF. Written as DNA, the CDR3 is TGTGCCAGCAGCCCGAGGAGGGACACTGAAGCTTTCTTT.

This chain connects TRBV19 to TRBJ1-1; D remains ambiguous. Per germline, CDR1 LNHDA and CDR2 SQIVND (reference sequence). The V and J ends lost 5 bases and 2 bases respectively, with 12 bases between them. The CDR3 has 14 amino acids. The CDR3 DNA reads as TGTGCCAGTAGTCTCGGGTCGTTAAACACTGAAGCTTTCTTT. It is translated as CASSLGSLNTEAFF. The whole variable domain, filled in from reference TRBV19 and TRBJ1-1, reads DGGITQSPKYLFRKEGQNVTLSCEQNLNHDAMYWYRQDPGQGLRLIYYSQIVNDFQKGDIAEGYSVSREKKESFPLTVTSAQKNPTAFYLCASSLGSLNTEAFFGQGTRLTVV.

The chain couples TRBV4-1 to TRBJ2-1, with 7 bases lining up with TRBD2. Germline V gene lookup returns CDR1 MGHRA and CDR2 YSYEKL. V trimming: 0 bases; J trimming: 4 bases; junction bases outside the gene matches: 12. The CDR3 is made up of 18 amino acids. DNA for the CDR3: TGCGCCAGCAGCCAAGATGGTTTAACGGGGGGACTGTACAATGAGCAGTTCTTC. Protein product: CASSQDGLTGGLYNEQFF.

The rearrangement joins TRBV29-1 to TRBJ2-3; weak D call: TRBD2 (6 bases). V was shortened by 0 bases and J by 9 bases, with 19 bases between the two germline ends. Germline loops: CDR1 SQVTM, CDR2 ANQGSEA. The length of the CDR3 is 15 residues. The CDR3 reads CSVEENTGTRGTQYF. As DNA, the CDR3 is TGCAGCGTTGAAGAAAATACCGGGACCCGGGGGACGCAGTATTTT.

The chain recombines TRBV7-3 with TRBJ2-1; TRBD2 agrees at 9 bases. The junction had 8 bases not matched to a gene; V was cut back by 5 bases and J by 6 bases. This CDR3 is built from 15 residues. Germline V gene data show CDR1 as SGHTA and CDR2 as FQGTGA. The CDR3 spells CASSPTGLALNEQFF. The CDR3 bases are TGTGCCAGCAGCCCGACGGGACTAGCTCTCAATGAGCAGTTCTTC.

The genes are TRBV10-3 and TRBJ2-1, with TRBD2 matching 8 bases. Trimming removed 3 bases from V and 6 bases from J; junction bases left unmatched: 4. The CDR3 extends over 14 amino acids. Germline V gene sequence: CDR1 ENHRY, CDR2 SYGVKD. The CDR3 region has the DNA TGTGCCATCAGTGATGTAGCGGGATCCAATGAGCAGTTCTTC. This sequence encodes CAISDVAGSNEQFF.